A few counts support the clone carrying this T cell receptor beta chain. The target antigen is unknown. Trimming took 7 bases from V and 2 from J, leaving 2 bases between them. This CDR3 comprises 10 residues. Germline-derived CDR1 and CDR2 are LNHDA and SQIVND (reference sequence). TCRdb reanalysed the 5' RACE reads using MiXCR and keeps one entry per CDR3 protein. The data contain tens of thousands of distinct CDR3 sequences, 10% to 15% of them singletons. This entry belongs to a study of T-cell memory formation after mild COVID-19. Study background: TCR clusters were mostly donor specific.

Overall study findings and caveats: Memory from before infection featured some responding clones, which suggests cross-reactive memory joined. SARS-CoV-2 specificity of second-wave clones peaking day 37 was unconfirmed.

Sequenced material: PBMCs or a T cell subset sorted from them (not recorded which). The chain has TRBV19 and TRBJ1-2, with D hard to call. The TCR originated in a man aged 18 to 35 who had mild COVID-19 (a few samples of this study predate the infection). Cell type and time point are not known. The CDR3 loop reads CASKNYGYTF. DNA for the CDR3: TGTGCCAGTAAGAACTATGGCTACACCTTC.